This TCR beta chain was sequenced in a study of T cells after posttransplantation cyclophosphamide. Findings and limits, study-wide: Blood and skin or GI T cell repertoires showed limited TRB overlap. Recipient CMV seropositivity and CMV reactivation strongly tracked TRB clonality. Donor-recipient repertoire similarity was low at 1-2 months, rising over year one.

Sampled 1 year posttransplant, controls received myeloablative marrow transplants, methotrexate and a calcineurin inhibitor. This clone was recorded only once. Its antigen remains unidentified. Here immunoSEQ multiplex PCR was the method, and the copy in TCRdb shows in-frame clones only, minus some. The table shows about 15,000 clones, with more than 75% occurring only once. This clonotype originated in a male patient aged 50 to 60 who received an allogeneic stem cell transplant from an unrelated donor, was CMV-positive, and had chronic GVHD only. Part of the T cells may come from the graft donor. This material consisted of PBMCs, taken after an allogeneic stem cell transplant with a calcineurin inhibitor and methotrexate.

CDR3 loop: CASSFEGAYEQYF. CDR3 nucleotides: TGTGCCAGCAGTTTTGAAGGGGCCTACGAGCAGTACTTC. The genes are TRBV6-5 and TRBJ2-7; D may be TRBD1 (5 bases). The germline V and J ends were trimmed by 4 bases and 2 bases, with 9 bases remaining between them. From germline, CDR1 is MNHEY and CDR2 SVGAGI. The CDR3 has 13 residues.